Detailed here is one T cell receptor (beta chain). Its antigen is currently unknown. The sample belongs to a study of T-cell memory formation after mild COVID-19. Across the study: TCR clusters were mostly donor specific. The study, taken as a whole, reports: CM and EM subsets held most contracting CD4+ clones; EMRA held CD8+ ones.

After removal of 2 bases from V and 0 bases from J, the junction contained 9 bases not matched to a gene. This CDR3 is 19 amino acids long. The 5'RACE method, run with constant-segment primers, produced TCR alpha and TCR beta cDNA libraries (carrying sample barcodes and UMIs). MiXCR was run by TCRdb on the 5' RACE reads, yielding one entry per CDR3 protein. The profile shows approximately 240,000 distinct CDR3 sequences, roughly 17% of them singletons. The chain joins TRBV12-3 or TRBV12-4 to TRBJ2-3; 12 bases are shared with TRBD2. The receptor was isolated from a young man who had mild COVID-19 (a few samples of this study predate the infection). Cell type and time point are not known. The sample consisted of PBMCs or a T cell subset sorted from them (not recorded which). CDR3 residues: CASSLYPTSGGPSTDTQYF. The CDR3 nucleotides read TGTGCCAGCAGTTTATACCCGACTAGCGGGGGCCCTAGCACAGATACGCAGTATTTT.